This is a list of T cell receptor beta chains from one sample in a study of T cell responses to AZD1222 COVID-19 vaccine. The repertoire was sequenced with immunoSEQ multiplex PCR; TCRdb's copy has only in-frame clones and lacks some. Of just under 85,000 clones in the sample, 70% to 90% were seen once. Source: peripheral blood, taken on day 0 of AZD1222 vaccination. These receptors all stem from an adult in good health. CDR3s include the opening cysteine and the closing phenylalanine or tryptophan. The D gene is left open where the match is weak. Clone size is stated in some rows and not others, as once, few, many or a class when expanded.

v_gene	d_gene	j_gene	abundance	CDR3nt	CDR3aa
TRBV11-2	TRBD1	TRBJ1-6	NA	TGTGCCAGCAGCTTCACCGGGACAGGGGCTTCACCCCTCCACTTT	CASSFTGTGASPLHF
TRBV30	NA	TRBJ2-3	NA	TGTGCCTGGAGCGATAGCCCAGATACGCAGTATTTT	CAWSDSPDTQYF
TRBV12-3/TRBV12-4	NA	TRBJ1-6	NA	TGTGCCAGCAGTTCTTCCGGGAATTCACCCCTCCACTTT	CASSSSGNSPLHF
TRBV9	NA	TRBJ1-1	NA	TGTGCCAGCAGCGTAACCGAGACTTCATGGGCTTTCTTT	CASSVTETSWAFF
TRBV5-1	TRBD1	TRBJ1-1	NA	TGCGCCAGTACCCCTTTCCGACAGGGCACGAACACTGAAGCTTTCTTT	CASTPFRQGTNTEAFF
TRBV19	NA	TRBJ1-5	few	TGTGCCAGTGGGGCGAGTGCCGGGCAGCCCCAGCATTTT	CASGASAGQPQHF
TRBV7-8	NA	TRBJ1-5	NA	TGTGCCAGCAGCTTGCGGGGTTTGGGCAATCAGCCCCAGCATTTT	CASSLRGLGNQPQHF
TRBV27	TRBD1	TRBJ2-5	NA	TGTGCCAGCAGTTTAAACAGGGGGCACCAAGAGACCCAGTACTTC	CASSLNRGHQETQYF
TRBV6-5	TRBD2	TRBJ2-3	NA	TGTGCCAGCAGATCTACTAGCGTGGGCACAGATACGCAGTATTTT	CASRSTSVGTDTQYF
TRBV14	NA	TRBJ1-1	NA	TGTGCCAGCAGCCCCTCGCTGGGGGCGGGCACTGAAGCTTTCTTT	CASSPSLGAGTEAFF
TRBV19	TRBD1	TRBJ1-5	NA	TGTGCCAGTAGTATAGATGCGACAGGGGGACAGCCCCAGCATTTT	CASSIDATGGQPQHF
TRBV10-2	TRBD1	TRBJ2-7	NA	TGCGCCAGCAGTAACCGGGACAGTTCCTACGAGCAGTACTTC	CASSNRDSSYEQYF
TRBV10-1	NA	TRBJ2-3	many	TGCGCCAGCAGTGAGTGGGGTGTGGCGTACACAGATACGCAGTATTTT	CASSEWGVAYTDTQYF
TRBV27	NA	TRBJ1-2	NA	TGTGCCAGCAGCAGGGGTCCGGCTAACTATGGCTACACCTTC	CASSRGPANYGYTF
TRBV15	NA	TRBJ1-5	NA	TGTGCCACCAGCAGAGTAGACAGCAAACCTAGCAATCAGCCCCAGCATTTT	CATSRVDSKPSNQPQHF
TRBV5-5	TRBD1	TRBJ1-3	NA	TGTGCCAGCAGCCCGGGACAGGGGGCGGGAAACACCATATATTTT	CASSPGQGAGNTIYF
TRBV27	NA	TRBJ1-3	NA	TGTGCCAGCAGTCTATCCGGGGTCCTCTCTGGAAACACCATATATTTT	CASSLSGVLSGNTIYF
TRBV6-5	NA	TRBJ1-2	few	TGTGCCAGTATAACTCTAGGGAGGGCTAACTATGGCTACACCTTC	CASITLGRANYGYTF
TRBV7-2	NA	TRBJ1-4	NA	TGTGCCAGCAGCCTGTACCCAACTAATGAAAAACTGTTTTTT	CASSLYPTNEKLFF
TRBV19	TRBD1	TRBJ1-4	NA	TGTGCCAGTAGTGAACAGGGGGCAGATGAAAAACTGTTTTTT	CASSEQGADEKLFF
TRBV16	NA	TRBJ1-5	NA	TGTGCCAGCAGCCAATGGGCAGGGGCAGGTCAGCCCCAGCATTTT	CASSQWAGAGQPQHF
TRBV11-2	TRBD2	TRBJ2-7	NA	TGTGCCAGCAGCTTTTCACGGGGGGCCTACGAGCAGTACTTC	CASSFSRGAYEQYF